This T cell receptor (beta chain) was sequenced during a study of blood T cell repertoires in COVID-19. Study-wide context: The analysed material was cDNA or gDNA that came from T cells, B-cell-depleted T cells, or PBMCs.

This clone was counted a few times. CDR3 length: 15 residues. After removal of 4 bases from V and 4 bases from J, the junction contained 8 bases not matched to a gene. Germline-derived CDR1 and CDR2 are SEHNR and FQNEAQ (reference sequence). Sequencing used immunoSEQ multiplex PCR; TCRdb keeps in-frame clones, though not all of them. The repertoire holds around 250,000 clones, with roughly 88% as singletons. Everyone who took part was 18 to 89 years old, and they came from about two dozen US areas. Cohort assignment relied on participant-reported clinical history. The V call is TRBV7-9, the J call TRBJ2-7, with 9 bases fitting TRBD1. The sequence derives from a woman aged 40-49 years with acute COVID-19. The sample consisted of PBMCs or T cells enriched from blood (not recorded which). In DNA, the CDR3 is TGTGCCAGCAGCTCCAACCGGGACAGGGCTTACGAGCAGTACTTC. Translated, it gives CASSSNRDRAYEQYF. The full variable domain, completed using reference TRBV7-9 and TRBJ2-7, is DTGVSQNPRHKITKRGQNVTFRCDPISEHNRLYWYRQTLGQGPEFLTYFQNEAQLEKSRLLSDRFSAERPKGSFSTLEIQRTEQGDSAMYLCASSSNRDRAYEQYFGPGTRLTVT.